A single sample is the source of the 26 T cell receptor beta chains below, sequenced in a study of blood T cells in healthy people across ages. Through a sample-barcoded 5' primer and a J-beta primer mix, a second PCR was run for roughly 7 to 11 cycles. From the 5' RACE reads, TCRdb called clonotypes with MiXCR, one entry per CDR3 protein. The data contain some 1.6 million distinct CDR3 sequences, approximately 32% of them singletons. Material: blood. These receptors originate from a woman aged 30 to 39 in good health.

The CDR3 DNA is TGCAGCGTTGAAGATCGGGTCGGAGACCTCCGTAATGAAAAACTGTTTTTT. It specifies CSVEDRVGDLRNEKLFF. The chain joins TRBV29-1 to TRBJ1-4; no clear D gene. The CDR3 length is 17 residues. CDR1 and CDR2 from the germline V gene are SQVTM and ANQGSEA. V lost 0 bases and J 4 bases, leaving 18 bases between the germline ends.

The J gene is TRBJ2-5, the V gene TRBV7-2, with 7 bases fitting TRBD2. This CDR3 comprises 17 residues. J lost 9 bases, V lost 1 base, and 17 bases had no gene match. Germline V gives CDR1 SGHTA, CDR2 FQGNSA. This CDR3 reads CASSLGTIAGVWEAQYF. The CDR3 nucleotides are TGTGCCAGCAGCTTAGGAACGATAGCGGGCGTCTGGGAGGCCCAGTACTTC.

This clonotype was counted between two and nine times. V usage is TRBV4-2 and J usage is TRBJ2-1; TRBD1 might be the D (5 bases). There are 19 residues in the CDR3. Trimming shortened V by 2 bases and J by 5 bases, and 25 bases separated the two germline ends. Germline loops: CDR1 LGHNA, CDR2 YNFKEQ. CDR3 sequence reads: CASSQSPSWGLTGDNEQFF. DNA of the CDR3: TGTGCCAGCAGCCAATCTCCCTCGTGGGGCTTAACGGGTGACAATGAGCAGTTCTTC.

This clonotype was seen a few times. The chain carries TRBV12-3 or TRBV12-4 and TRBJ2-1; D gene ambiguous. The length of the CDR3 is 16 residues. V was pared by 2 bases and J by 2 bases, with 13 bases between. CDR3 DNA sequence: TGTGCCAGCAGTTTAAAGGAACAGTTGGCCTACAATGAGCAGTTCTTC. It yields the protein CASSLKEQLAYNEQFF.

This clonotype was counted only a few times. The rearrangement links TRBV29-1 to TRBJ2-6, with D unclear. V lost 4 bases, J lost 4 bases, and 8 bases lay in between. Looked up from germline, CDR1 is SQVTM and CDR2 is ANQGSEA. This CDR3 has 13 residues. The CDR3 loop is CSVGISGANVLTF. CDR3 nucleotides: TGCAGCGTTGGGATTTCCGGGGCCAACGTCCTGACTTTC.

This clonotype was observed a few times. This chain uses TRBV6-1 with TRBJ1-5, with 9 bases fitting TRBD1. Germline trimming cut 4 bases from V and 1 base from J; bases unmatched to any gene: 14. CDR1 is MNHNS, CDR2 SASEGT, per germline. The CDR3 contains 19 residues. The CDR3 sequence: CASSAPGQGPGGSNQPQHF. CDR3 DNA sequence: TGTGCCAGCAGTGCACCGGGACAGGGCCCTGGAGGAAGCAATCAGCCCCAGCATTTT.

This chain connects TRBV9 to TRBJ1-2; TRBD1 might be the D (6 bases). Germline CDR1 SGDLS, CDR2 YYNGEE. The V end was cut by 3 bases, the J end by 6 bases, with 15 bases between. The CDR3 length is 14 residues. The CDR3 region is CASSAEAGAHGYTF. Written as DNA, the CDR3 is TGTGCCAGCAGCGCCGAGGCAGGGGCCCATGGCTACACCTTC.

The chain links TRBV29-1 to TRBJ1-1; no reliable D call. Germline V gives CDR1 SQVTM, CDR2 ANQGSEA. CDR3 size: 16 residues. V lost 7 bases to trimming and J lost 8 bases, with 29 bases between them. CDR3 in DNA: TGCAGCGCCGAGGGATTTTTGTCGGGAGGAAAAGCCGAAGCTTTCTTT. Its translation is CSAEGFLSGGKAEAFF.

This clonotype was seen ten or more times. The chain carries TRBV5-1 and TRBJ2-5; D is uncertain. The CDR3 runs to 12 residues. Trimming stripped 5 bases from V and 1 base from J, with 6 bases between. Germline V gene lookup returns CDR1 SGHRS and CDR2 YFSETQ. CDR3 in DNA: TGCGCCAGCAGAGGCCTCCAAGAGACCCAGTACTTC. Its translation is CASRGLQETQYF.

The CDR3 DNA sequence: TGTGCCAGCAGTTTAACCCCGGGACTAGCGGGAGGCAAAGAGACCCAGTACTTC. It codes for CASSLTPGLAGGKETQYF. The V call is TRBV28, the J call TRBJ2-5, with TRBD2 matching 15 bases. Trimming cost V 2 bases and J 3 bases; bases outside gene matches: 7. CDR1 MDHEN and CDR2 SYDVKM come from the germline V gene. The CDR3 length is 18 residues.

Here the CDR3 DNA reads TGCGCCAGCAGCTTGGAAGGGGACCTTAATCAGCCCCAGCATTTT. The encoded protein is CASSLEGDLNQPQHF. The chain couples TRBV5-1 to TRBJ1-5, with D possibly matching TRBD1 (5 bases). CDR1 and CDR2 (germline): SGHRS, YFSETQ. This CDR3 spans 15 amino acids. Trimming took off 0 bases at V and 4 bases at J, with 11 bases between the two ends.

This clonotype was detected ten times or more. The chain's CDR3 is CASSHLRETQYF. CDR3 coding DNA: TGCGCCAGCAGCCATTTAAGGGAGACCCAGTACTTC. This chain connects TRBV4-1 to TRBJ2-5; D is unclear. V gave up 3 bases and J gave up 5 bases, with 7 bases separating them. The CDR3 covers 12 residues. In germline, CDR1 is MGHRA, CDR2 YSYEKL.

Points on this clonotype: This clone may be a read error of a much larger clone one base away. This chain uses TRBV29-1 with TRBJ2-1; 8 positions match TRBD2. The CDR3 length is 16 residues. In germline, CDR1 is SQVTM, CDR2 ANQGSEA. The CDR3 DNA sequence: TGCGGCGTTGAAGGGCTACGGGGGGGTGCTTACAATGAGCAGTTCTTC. Translating it yields CGVEGLRGGAYNEQFF.

This clonotype occurred a few times. The chain carries TRBV29-1 and TRBJ1-1, with a weak D call TRBD1 (5 bases). V gave up 2 bases and J gave up 3 bases, with 19 bases separating them. This CDR3 region has 16 residues. The V gene's germline CDR1 is SQVTM and CDR2 ANQGSEA. As DNA, the CDR3 is TGCAGCGTTGAAAACCGGCCAGGGAGCAGCTACACTGAAGCTTTCTTT. As protein: CSVENRPGSSYTEAFF.

The chain employs TRBV7-3 and TRBJ1-1, with TRBD1 matching over 7 bases. The trim removed 5 bases at V and 0 bases at J, leaving 9 bases unmatched. Germline V lookup: CDR1 SGHTA, CDR2 FQGTGA. The CDR3 consists of 16 residues. The CDR3 DNA reads TGTGCCAGCAGCGCCGAAGGGGGCTTGATGAACACTGAAGCTTTCTTT. This gives the protein CASSAEGGLMNTEAFF.

This clonotype has more than one count but fewer than ten. At one end the junction does not follow the germline gene, possibly because of a read error. The V and J genes are TRBV20-1 and TRBJ2-7, with TRBD2 identical over 9 bases. The CDR3 runs 14 residues. Germline CDR1 DFQATT, CDR2 SNEGSKA (reference sequence). CDR3 sequence (DNA): TGCAGTGCCAGAGGACTAGCGCCGCCCTACGAGCAGTACTTC. Its protein product is CSARGLAPPYEQYF.

V and J are TRBV5-1 and TRBJ1-1, with 10 bases matching TRBD1. Germline loops: CDR1 SGHRS, CDR2 YFSETQ. V shed 0 bases and J 1 base; nucleotides not matched to a gene: 6. CDR3 length: 17 residues. CDR3 in amino acids: CASSLDGTGAPNTEAFF. For the CDR3, the DNA is TGCGCCAGCAGCTTGGACGGGACAGGGGCTCCGAACACTGAAGCTTTCTTT.

Many counts were recorded for this clonotype. The CDR3 DNA sequence: TGCAGCCCGGACGTTCTCTCCCCCCCAATCTACGAGCAGTACTTC. This translates into CSPDVLSPPIYEQYF. The chain couples TRBV29-1 to TRBJ2-7; D uncertain. This CDR3 contains 15 residues. Germline loops: CDR1 SQVTM, CDR2 ANQGSEA. Trimming removed 8 bases at V and 3 bases at J, with 23 bases between.

This clonotype occurred a few times. This chain uses TRBV7-2 with TRBJ1-4; D might be TRBD1 (6 bases). Germline V gene lookup returns CDR1 SGHTA and CDR2 FQGNSA. CDR3 length: 14 amino acids. Trimming stripped 3 bases from V and 7 bases from J, with 12 bases between. The CDR3 coding sequence is TGTGCCAGCAGCTTGGAGGGAGGGGGTGAAAAACTGTTTTTT. It encodes CASSLEGGGEKLFF. The variable domain in full, completed from reference TRBV7-2 and TRBJ1-4, reads GAGVSQSPSNKVTEKGKDVELRCDPISGHTALYWYRQSLGQGLEFLIYFQGNSAPDKSGLPSDRFSAERTGGSVSTLTIQRTQQEDSAVYLCASSLEGGGEKLFFGSGTQLSVL.

This chain connects TRBV29-1 to TRBJ2-4; no clear D gene. The germline CDR1 and CDR2 sequences are SQVTM and ANQGSEA. Trimming took 2 bases from V and 0 from J, leaving 20 bases between them. The CDR3 has 18 amino acids. CDR3 region: CSVEWLDPHSLAKNIQYF. The CDR3 bases are TGCAGCGTTGAATGGCTCGACCCTCATAGTTTAGCCAAAAACATTCAGTACTTC.

This clonotype was observed a handful of times. This sequence joins TRBV20-1 and TRBJ2-1, with D unresolved. Between the trimmed V and J ends, which lost 0 bases and 1 base, there was a span of 7 bases. The CDR3 runs 14 residues. Germline values: CDR1 DFQATT, CDR2 SNEGSKA (reference sequence). The CDR3: CSAREAGSYNEQFF. The DNA of the CDR3 is TGCAGTGCTAGAGAGGCCGGGTCCTACAATGAGCAGTTCTTC.

In its sample, this clonotype was seen a few times. This may stem from a read error, because a much larger clone lies one nucleotide away. This rearrangement joins TRBV7-2 to TRBJ2-7; D is perhaps TRBD2 (6 bases). CDR1 SGHTA and CDR2 FQGNSA come from the germline V gene. The CDR3 totals 13 residues. Written as DNA, the CDR3 is TGTGTCAGCAGCTTAGAGGCGGGGTACGAGCAGTACTTC. It translates to CVSSLEAGYEQYF. Variable domain in full (rest from reference TRBV7-2 and TRBJ2-7): GAGVSQSPSNKVTEKGKDVELRCDPISGHTALYWYRQSLGQGLEFLIYFQGNSAPDKSGLPSDRFSAERTGGSVSTLTIQRTQQEDSAVYLCVSSLEAGYEQYFGPGTRLTVT.

The rearrangement uses TRBV5-5 and TRBJ2-5; D could derive from TRBD1 or TRBD2 (5 bases each). Germline values: CDR1 SGHKS, CDR2 YYEKEE (reference sequence). The CDR3 sequence is 14 residues long. V shed 5 bases and J shed 1 base, with 12 bases lying between them. DNA of the CDR3: TGTGCCAGCAGTGCAACGGGGACCCAAGAGACCCAGTACTTC. Its protein is CASSATGTQETQYF.

The CDR3 sequence is CASRTSRLAGGHEQYF. The CDR3 nucleotides are TGTGCCAGCAGAACCTCCCGACTAGCGGGAGGGCACGAGCAGTACTTC. The chain has TRBV28 and TRBJ2-7; 14 bases line up with TRBD2. The CDR3 runs 16 residues. Germline V gene data show CDR1 as MDHEN and CDR2 as SYDVKM. The V segment lost 6 bases and the J segment 5 bases; nucleotides outside the gene matches: 9.

The chain joins TRBV5-6 to TRBJ2-5; 9 nucleotides line up with TRBD2. Germline CDR1 is SGHDT and CDR2 is YYEEEE. The V segment lost 1 base and the J segment 4 bases; nucleotides outside the gene matches: 5. The CDR3 length is 15 residues. CDR3 protein: CASSLSREGPETQYF. The CDR3 DNA sequence: TGTGCCAGCAGCTTGTCGCGGGAGGGCCCAGAGACCCAGTACTTC.

This clonotype has at least ten counts. The genes are TRBV29-1 and TRBJ1-2; maybe TRBD1 (6 bases). The germline CDR1 and CDR2 sequences are SQVTM and ANQGSEA. The V gene lost 3 bases and the J gene lost 8 bases, with 16 bases spanning the gap. This CDR3 is built from 13 residues. CDR3 bases: TGCAGCGTTGAGAGAGACAGGTTTATCGGCTACACCTTC. This codes for CSVERDRFIGYTF.